These 9 T cell receptor beta chains originate from one sample sequenced in a study of spatial heterogeneity in lung cancer. Time point specified: sample taken at primary tumor resection. Whole RNA, which was extracted from tumor, nontumor lung tissue or frozen PBMC, was sequenced without any cell sorting. TCRdb independently ran MiXCR on the 5' RACE reads; one entry per CDR3 protein. The table lists more than 2,000 distinct CDR3 sequences, around 16% of them singletons. This material consisted of PBMCs, taken at surgery. These receptor sequences come from a male donor with early-stage non-small cell lung cancer.

In nucleotides, the CDR3 is TGTGCCTCAAAAGGCTTCTCTGGGGCCAACGTCCTGACTTTC. This translates into CASKGFSGANVLTF. V is TRBV19 and J is TRBJ2-6; D not resolved. The CDR3 runs to 14 residues. V was cut by 11 bases and J by 0 bases, with 11 bases left in between. Looked up from germline, CDR1 is LNHDA and CDR2 is SQIVND (reference sequence). Combining the CDR3 with reference TRBV19 and TRBJ2-6 gives the whole variable domain DGGITQSPKYLFRKEGQNVTLSCEQNLNHDAMYWYRQDPGQGLRLIYYSQIVNDFQKGDIAEGYSVSREKKESFPLTVTSAQKNPTAFYLCASKGFSGANVLTFGAGSRLTVL.

This clonotype is categorized as medium-sized. This rearrangement joins TRBV7-6 to TRBJ2-1; 10 nucleotides match TRBD2. The CDR3 length is 17 residues. Germline-derived CDR1 and CDR2 are SGHVS and FNYEAQ. J lost 7 bases, V lost 5 bases, and 14 bases had no gene match. This chain's CDR3 is CASSIGQFGLAVNEQFF. CDR3 nucleotides: TGTGCCAGCAGCATTGGACAGTTTGGACTAGCGGTTAATGAGCAGTTCTTC. Filled out from reference TRBV7-6 and TRBJ2-1, the complete variable domain reads GAGVSQSPRYKVTKRGQDVALRCDPISGHVSLYWYRQALGQGPEFLTYFNYEAQQDKSGLPNDRFSAERPEGSISTLTIQRTEQRDSAMYRCASSIGQFGLAVNEQFFGPGTRLTVL.

This clonotype is medium-sized. The rearrangement joins TRBV5-6 to TRBJ2-1; possibly TRBD1 or TRBD2 for D (6 bases each). Germline V gives CDR1 SGHDT, CDR2 YYEEEE. This CDR3 contains 16 residues. V lost 5 bases, J lost 8 bases, and 23 bases lay in between. DNA for the CDR3: TGTGCCAGCAGTCCCCACGGGGCTAGCGCAGGGGATGAGCAGTTCTTC. Encoded protein: CASSPHGASAGDEQFF.

This clonotype is deemed medium-sized. This rearrangement joins TRBV20-1 to TRBJ2-3, with TRBD2 matching 7 bases. Germline V gene sequence: CDR1 DFQATT, CDR2 SNEGSKA (reference sequence). V dropped 2 bases and J dropped 5; count of bases not matched to a gene: 16. This CDR3 is 17 amino acids long. The CDR3 loop reads CSARPSMGSGTGDTQYF. The CDR3 nucleotides read TGCAGTGCTAGACCTTCTATGGGGAGCGGGACTGGAGATACGCAGTATTTT.

On this clonotype itself: A much larger clone sits a single nucleotide away, making a read error possible. The V and J genes are TRBV12-3 or TRBV12-4 and TRBJ2-3; D not resolved. The CDR3 extends over 15 amino acids. V shed 1 base and J shed 9 bases, with 17 bases lying between them. CDR3 amino acids: CASSLGDMAPRTQYF. The CDR3 bases are TGTGCCAGCAGTTTAGGAGACATGGCCCCCCGGACGCAGTATTTT.

By share, this clonotype counts as medium-sized. The chain uses TRBV6-2 or TRBV6-3 and TRBJ1-4, with no clear D. The CDR3 has 17 amino acids. V was shortened by 2 bases and J by 5 bases, with 18 bases between the two germline ends. Germline V gene lookup returns CDR1 MNHEY and CDR2 SVGEGT. The DNA for the CDR3 is TGTGCCAGCAGTTACCCGGTCTTCGGAATTTTGAATGAAAAACTGTTTTTT. Amino acid sequence: CASSYPVFGILNEKLFF.

This clonotype has only a few counts. The rearrangement joins TRBV7-2 to TRBJ1-1; D remains ambiguous. Per germline, CDR1 SGHTA and CDR2 FQGNSA. Trimming removed 1 base at V and 5 bases at J, with 8 bases between. The CDR3 sequence is 13 residues long. CDR3 nucleotide sequence: TGTGCCAGCAGCTTAGTGGGAAATACTGAAGCTTTCTTT. It encodes CASSLVGNTEAFF.

This clonotype was detected many times. The chain uses TRBV29-1 and TRBJ2-3; TRBD1 matches at 10 bases. The germline gives CDR1 SQVTM, CDR2 ANQGSEA. This CDR3 has 14 amino acids. V lost 6 bases to trimming and J lost 3 bases; unmatched junction nucleotides: 6. This CDR3 reads CSVTPGQGTDTQYF. The CDR3 nucleotides read TGCAGCGTGACCCCGGGACAGGGGACAGATACGCAGTATTTT.

By sample share, this clonotype is medium-sized. The chain carries TRBV4-3 and TRBJ2-3; 8 bases are a match to TRBD2. The V segment lost 0 bases and the J segment 2 bases; nucleotides outside the gene matches: 7. The germline gives CDR1 LGHNA, CDR2 YSLEER. This CDR3 region has 17 residues. The CDR3 region is CASSQEPGAGVTDTQYF. The CDR3 nucleotides read TGCGCCAGCAGCCAAGAACCCGGAGCGGGAGTCACAGATACGCAGTATTTT.